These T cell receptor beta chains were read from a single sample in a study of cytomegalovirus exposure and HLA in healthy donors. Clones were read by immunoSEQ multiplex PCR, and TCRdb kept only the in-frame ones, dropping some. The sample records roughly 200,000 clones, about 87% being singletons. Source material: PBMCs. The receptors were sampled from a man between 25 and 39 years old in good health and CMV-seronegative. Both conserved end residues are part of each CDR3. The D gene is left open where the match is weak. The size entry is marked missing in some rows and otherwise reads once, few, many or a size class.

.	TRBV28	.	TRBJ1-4	TGTGCCAGCAGTTTATTTGATGACAGAGCAAATGAAAAACTGTTTTTT	CASSLFDDRANEKLFF
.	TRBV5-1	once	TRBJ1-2	TGCGCCAGCAGCTCCGAGGTAACAGGGACCTATGGCTACACCTTC	CASSSEVTGTYGYTF
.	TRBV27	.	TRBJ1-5	TGTGCCAGCAGTTCGGGGCGGGGAAATCAGCCCCAGCATTTT	CASSSGRGNQPQHF
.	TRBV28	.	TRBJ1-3	TGTGCCAGCAGTTTCGCGTTATTGGACACCATATATTTT	CASSFALLDTIYF
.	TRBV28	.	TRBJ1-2	TGTGCCAGCAGTCCCCTCAGGGCTAGGGGCTACACCTTC	CASSPLRARGYTF
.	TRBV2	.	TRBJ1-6	TGTGCCAGCCCCCCAGGGGCGAATTCACCCCTCCACTTT	CASPPGANSPLHF
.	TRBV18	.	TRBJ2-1	TGTGCCAGCTCACCACGTAAGGTTGGGGCATACAATGAGCAGTTCTTC	CASSPRKVGAYNEQFF
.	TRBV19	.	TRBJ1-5	TGTGCCAGTAGTCCCATGACAGTGAGCAATCAGCCCCAGCATTTT	CASSPMTVSNQPQHF
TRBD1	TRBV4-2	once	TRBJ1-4	TGTGCCAGCAGCCAAGGATCGACCCTGGGACAGACGGGTGAAAAACTGTTTTTT	CASSQGSTLGQTGEKLFF
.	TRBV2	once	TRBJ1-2	TGTGCCAGCACCCCGGACAGAATCGCTAACTATGGCTACACCTTC	CASTPDRIANYGYTF
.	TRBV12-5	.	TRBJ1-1	TGTGCTAGTGGTTTGGTAGCACATCAGGGATACACTGAAGCTTTCTTT	CASGLVAHQGYTEAFF
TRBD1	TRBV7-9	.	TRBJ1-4	TGTGCCAGCAGCTTAGCGTCAACCGGGACAGGGGGCCGGTGGGAAAAACTGTTTTTT	CASSLASTGTGGRWEKLFF
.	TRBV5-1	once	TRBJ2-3	TGCGCCAGCAGCTTGGAACGGGGTGCATCGCAGTATTTT	CASSLERGASQYF
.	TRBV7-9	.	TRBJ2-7	TGTGCCAGCAGCTTGAGGGTCTACGAGCAGTACTTC	CASSLRVYEQYF